This T cell receptor (beta chain) stems from a study of cytomegalovirus exposure and HLA in healthy donors. Study findings and constraints: The likely origin of a cluster of highly shared sequence variants was a sequencing artifact. From TCR beta sequences, most subjects' HLA-A and HLA-B alleles were reportedly predicted accurately.

With regard to this clone: Antigen specificity is unknown.

The PCR ran on 60 Vbeta and 13 Jbeta primers. The method was immunoSEQ multiplex PCR; TCRdb's version includes in-frame clones alone and lacks a portion of them. The sample holds 150,000 to 200,000 clones; 71% are singletons and the top ten take approximately 2.5%. The V gene lost 9 bases and the J gene lost 3 bases, with 15 bases spanning the gap. Germline V gene lookup returns CDR1 ENHRY and CDR2 SYGVKD. The CDR3 runs 13 residues. The sequenced sample was PBMCs. This chain uses TRBV10-3 with TRBJ2-7; D might be TRBD1 (6 bases). The TCR was taken from a woman aged 30 to 39 in good health and CMV-seronegative. The CDR3 loop reads CAMSTGFNYEQYF. The CDR3 coding sequence is TGTGCCATGTCGACAGGATTCAACTACGAGCAGTACTTC.